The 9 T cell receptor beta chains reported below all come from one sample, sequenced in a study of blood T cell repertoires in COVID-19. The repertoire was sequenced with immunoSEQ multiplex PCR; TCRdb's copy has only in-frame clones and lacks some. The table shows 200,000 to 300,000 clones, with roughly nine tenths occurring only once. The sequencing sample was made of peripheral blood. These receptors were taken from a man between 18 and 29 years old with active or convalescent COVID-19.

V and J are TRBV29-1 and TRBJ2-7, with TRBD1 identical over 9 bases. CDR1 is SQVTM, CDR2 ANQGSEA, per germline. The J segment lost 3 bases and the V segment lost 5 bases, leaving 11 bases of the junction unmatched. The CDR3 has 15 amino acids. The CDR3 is CSVIPRDREGYEQYF. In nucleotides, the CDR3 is TGCAGCGTTATCCCCCGGGACAGGGAGGGCTACGAGCAGTACTTC.

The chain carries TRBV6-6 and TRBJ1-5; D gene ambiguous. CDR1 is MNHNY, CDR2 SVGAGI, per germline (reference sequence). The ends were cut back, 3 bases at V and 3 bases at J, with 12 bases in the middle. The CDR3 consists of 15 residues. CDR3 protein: CASSYSVGHNQPQHF. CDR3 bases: TGTGCCAGCAGTTATAGCGTAGGGCACAATCAGCCCCAGCATTTT.

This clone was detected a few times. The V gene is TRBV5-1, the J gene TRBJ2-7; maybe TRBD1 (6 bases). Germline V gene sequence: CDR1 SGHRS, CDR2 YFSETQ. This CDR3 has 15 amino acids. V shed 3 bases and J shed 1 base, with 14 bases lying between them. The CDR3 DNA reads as TGCGCCAGCAGCTCCACCGGGACAACTTCCTACGAGCAGTACTTC. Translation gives CASSSTGTTSYEQYF.

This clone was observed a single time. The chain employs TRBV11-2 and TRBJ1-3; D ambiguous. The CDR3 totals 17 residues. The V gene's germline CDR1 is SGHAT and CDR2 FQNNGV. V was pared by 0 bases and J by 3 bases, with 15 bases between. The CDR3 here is CASSLDGGVGFGNTIYF. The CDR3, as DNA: TGTGCCAGCAGCTTAGATGGAGGAGTGGGGTTTGGAAACACCATATATTTT.

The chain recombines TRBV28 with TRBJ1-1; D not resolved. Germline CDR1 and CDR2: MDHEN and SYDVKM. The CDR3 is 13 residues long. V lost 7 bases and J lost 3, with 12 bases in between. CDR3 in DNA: TGTGCCAGCACCGCTCGGGTTGACACTGAAGCTTTCTTT. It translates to CASTARVDTEAFF. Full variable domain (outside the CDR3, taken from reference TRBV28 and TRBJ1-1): DVKVTQSSRYLVKRTGEKVFLECVQDMDHENMFWYRQDPGLGLRLIYFSYDVKMKEKGDIPEGYSVSREKKERFSLILESASTNQTSMYLCASTARVDTEAFFGQGTRLTVV.

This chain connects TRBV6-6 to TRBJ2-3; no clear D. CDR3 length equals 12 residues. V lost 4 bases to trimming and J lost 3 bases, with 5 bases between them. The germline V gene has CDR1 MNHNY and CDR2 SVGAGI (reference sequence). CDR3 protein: CASSLITDTQYF. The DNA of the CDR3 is TGTGCCAGCAGTTTAATTACAGATACGCAGTATTTT.

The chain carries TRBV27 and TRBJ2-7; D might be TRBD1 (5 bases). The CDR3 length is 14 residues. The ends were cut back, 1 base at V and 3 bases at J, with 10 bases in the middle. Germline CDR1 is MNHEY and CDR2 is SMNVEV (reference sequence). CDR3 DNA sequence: TGTGCCAGCAGTTTATTTCAGGGATTCTACGAGCAGTACTTC. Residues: CASSLFQGFYEQYF.

The CDR3 sequence is CASSQDRGPYNSPLHF. DNA of the CDR3: TGTGCCAGCAGCCAAGACAGGGGGCCCTATAATTCACCCCTCCACTTT. V usage is TRBV14 and J usage is TRBJ1-6, with 8 nucleotides matching TRBD1. This CDR3 contains 16 residues. V was clipped by 0 bases and J by 2 bases; unmatched bases: 0. The germline CDR1 and CDR2 sequences are SGHDN and FVKESK.

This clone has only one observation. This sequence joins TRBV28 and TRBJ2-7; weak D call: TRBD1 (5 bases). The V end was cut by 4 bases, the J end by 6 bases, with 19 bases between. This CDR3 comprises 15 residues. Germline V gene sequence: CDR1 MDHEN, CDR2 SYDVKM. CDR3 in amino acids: CASSSGRLQESEQYF. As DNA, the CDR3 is TGTGCCAGCAGTTCAGGACGGCTACAGGAGAGCGAGCAGTACTTC.